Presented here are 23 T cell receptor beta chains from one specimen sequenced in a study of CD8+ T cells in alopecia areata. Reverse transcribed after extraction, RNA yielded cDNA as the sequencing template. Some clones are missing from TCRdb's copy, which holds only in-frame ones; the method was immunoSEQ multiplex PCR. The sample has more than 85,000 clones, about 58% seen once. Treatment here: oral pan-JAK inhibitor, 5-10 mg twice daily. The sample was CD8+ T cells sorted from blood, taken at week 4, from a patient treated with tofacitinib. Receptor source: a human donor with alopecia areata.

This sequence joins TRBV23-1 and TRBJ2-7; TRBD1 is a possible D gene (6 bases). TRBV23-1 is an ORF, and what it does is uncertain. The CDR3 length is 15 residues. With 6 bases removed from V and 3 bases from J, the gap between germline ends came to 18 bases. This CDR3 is CASSQGLTGFYEQYF. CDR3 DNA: TGCGCCAGCAGCCAGGGTCTAACAGGGTTCTACGAGCAGTACTTC.

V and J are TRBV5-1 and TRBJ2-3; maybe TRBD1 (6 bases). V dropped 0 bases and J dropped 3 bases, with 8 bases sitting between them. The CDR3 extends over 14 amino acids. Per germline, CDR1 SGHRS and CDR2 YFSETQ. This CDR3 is CASSLVGTTDTQYF. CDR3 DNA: TGCGCCAGCAGCTTGGTTGGGACAACAGATACGCAGTATTTT.

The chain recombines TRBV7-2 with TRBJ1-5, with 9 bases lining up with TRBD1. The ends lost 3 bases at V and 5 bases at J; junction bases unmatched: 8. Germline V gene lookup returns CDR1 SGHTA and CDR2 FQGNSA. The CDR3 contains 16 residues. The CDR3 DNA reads TGTGCCAGCAGCTTCTACGGACAGGGGACCCATCAGCCCCAGCATTTT. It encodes CASSFYGQGTHQPQHF.

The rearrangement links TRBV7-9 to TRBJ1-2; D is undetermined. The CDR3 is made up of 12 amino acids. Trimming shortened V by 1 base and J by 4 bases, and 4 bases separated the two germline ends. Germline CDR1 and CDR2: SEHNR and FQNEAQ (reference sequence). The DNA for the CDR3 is TGTGCCAGCAGCTTAGTCGCCTATGGCTACACCTTC. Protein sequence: CASSLVAYGYTF.

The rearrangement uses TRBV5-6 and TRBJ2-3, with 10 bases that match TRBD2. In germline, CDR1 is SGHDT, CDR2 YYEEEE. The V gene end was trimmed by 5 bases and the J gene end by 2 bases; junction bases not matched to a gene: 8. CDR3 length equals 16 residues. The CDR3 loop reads CASRRSGGAFTDTQYF. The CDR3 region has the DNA TGTGCCAGCAGACGCAGCGGGGGGGCCTTCACAGATACGCAGTATTTT.

The DNA for the CDR3 is TGTGCCTGGAGTGTGGGTCAGGCTTACAATGAGCAGTTCTTC. The encoded protein is CAWSVGQAYNEQFF. V is TRBV30 and J is TRBJ2-1; D remains unclear. The CDR3 loop spans 14 amino acids. V was pared by 0 bases and J by 4 bases, with 10 bases between. Germline V gene sequence: CDR1 GTSNPN, CDR2 SVGIG (reference sequence).

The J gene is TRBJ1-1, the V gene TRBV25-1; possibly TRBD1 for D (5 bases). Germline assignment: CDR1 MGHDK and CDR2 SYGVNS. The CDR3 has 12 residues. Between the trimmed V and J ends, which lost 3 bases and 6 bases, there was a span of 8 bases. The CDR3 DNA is TGTGCCAGCAGTGATCAGGGTTCTGAAGCTTTCTTT. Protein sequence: CASSDQGSEAFF.

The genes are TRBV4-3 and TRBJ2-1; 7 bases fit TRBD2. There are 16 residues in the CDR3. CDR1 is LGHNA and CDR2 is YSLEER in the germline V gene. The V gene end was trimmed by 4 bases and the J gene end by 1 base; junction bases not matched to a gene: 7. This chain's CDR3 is CASSPGLPTSYNEQFF. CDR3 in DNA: TGCGCCAGCAGCCCGGGACTACCGACTTCCTACAATGAGCAGTTCTTC.

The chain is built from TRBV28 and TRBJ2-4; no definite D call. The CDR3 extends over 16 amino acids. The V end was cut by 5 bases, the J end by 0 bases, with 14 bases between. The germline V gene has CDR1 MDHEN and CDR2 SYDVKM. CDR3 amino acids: CASSVRVTLAKNIQYF. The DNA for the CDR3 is TGTGCCAGCAGTGTAAGGGTAACCCTAGCCAAAAACATTCAGTACTTC.

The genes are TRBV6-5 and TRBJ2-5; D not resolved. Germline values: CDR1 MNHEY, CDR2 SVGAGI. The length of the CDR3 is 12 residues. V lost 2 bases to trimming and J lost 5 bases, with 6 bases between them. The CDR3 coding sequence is TGTGCCAGCAGTTACCCGTGGGAGACCCAGTACTTC. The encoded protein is CASSYPWETQYF.

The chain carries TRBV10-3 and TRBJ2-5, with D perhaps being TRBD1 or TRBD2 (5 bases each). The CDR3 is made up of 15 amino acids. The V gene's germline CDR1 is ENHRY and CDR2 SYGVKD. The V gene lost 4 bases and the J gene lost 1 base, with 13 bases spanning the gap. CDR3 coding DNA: TGTGCCATCAGTGGACGGGACGGACTCCAAGAGACCCAGTACTTC. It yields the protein CAISGRDGLQETQYF.

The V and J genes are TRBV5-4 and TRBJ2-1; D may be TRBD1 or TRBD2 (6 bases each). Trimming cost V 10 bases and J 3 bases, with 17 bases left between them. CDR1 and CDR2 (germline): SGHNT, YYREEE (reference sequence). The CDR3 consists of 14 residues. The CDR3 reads CALQGGNNYNEQFF. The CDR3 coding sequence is TGTGCCCTGCAAGGGGGGAACAACTACAATGAGCAGTTCTTC.

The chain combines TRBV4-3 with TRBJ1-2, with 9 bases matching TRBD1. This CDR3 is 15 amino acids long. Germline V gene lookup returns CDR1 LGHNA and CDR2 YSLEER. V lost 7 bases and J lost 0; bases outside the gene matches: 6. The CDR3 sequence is CASTPGTGSNYGYTF. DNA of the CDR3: TGCGCCAGCACCCCAGGGACAGGGTCTAACTATGGCTACACCTTC.

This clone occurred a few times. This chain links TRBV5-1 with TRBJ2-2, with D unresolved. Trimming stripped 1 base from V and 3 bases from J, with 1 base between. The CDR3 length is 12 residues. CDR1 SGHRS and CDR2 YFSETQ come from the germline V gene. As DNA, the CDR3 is TGCGCCAGCAGCTTGTACACCGGGGAGCTGTTTTTT. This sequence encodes CASSLYTGELFF.

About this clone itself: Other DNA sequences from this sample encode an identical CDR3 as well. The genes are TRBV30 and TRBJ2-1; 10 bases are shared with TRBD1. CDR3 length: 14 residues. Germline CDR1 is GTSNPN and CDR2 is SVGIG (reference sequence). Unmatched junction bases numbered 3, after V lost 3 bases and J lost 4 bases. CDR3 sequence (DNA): TGTGCCTGGAGCGAGGGACAGGGGTACAATGAGCAGTTCTTC. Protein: CAWSEGQGYNEQFF. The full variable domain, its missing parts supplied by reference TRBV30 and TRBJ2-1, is SQTIHQWPATLVQPVGSPLSLECTVEGTSNPNLYWYRQAAGRGLQLLFYSVGIGQISSEVPQNLSASRPQDRQFILSSKKLLLSDSGFYLCAWSEGQGYNEQFFGPGTRLTVL.

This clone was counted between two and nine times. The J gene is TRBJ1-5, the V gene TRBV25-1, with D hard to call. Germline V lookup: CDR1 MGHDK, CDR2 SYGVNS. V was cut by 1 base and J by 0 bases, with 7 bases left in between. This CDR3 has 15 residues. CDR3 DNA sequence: TGTGCCAGCAGTGAATGGCCCCCTAGCAATCAGCCCCAGCATTTT. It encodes CASSEWPPSNQPQHF.

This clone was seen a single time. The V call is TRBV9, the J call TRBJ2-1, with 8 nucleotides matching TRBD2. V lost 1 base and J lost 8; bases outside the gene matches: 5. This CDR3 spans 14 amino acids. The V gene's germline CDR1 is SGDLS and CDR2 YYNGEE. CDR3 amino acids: CASSVTAGGYEQFF. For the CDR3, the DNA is TGTGCCAGCAGCGTAACGGCGGGAGGCTATGAGCAGTTCTTC.

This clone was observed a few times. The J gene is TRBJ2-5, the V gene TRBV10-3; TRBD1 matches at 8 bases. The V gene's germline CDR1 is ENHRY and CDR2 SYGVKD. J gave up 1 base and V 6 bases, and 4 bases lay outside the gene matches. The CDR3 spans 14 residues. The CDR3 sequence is CAISPGQGQETQYF. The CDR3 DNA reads TGTGCCATCAGCCCTGGACAGGGCCAAGAGACCCAGTACTTC.

CDR3 sequence: CASSAGRSSGNTIYF. The CDR3 DNA sequence: TGTGCCAGCAGTGCCGGCCGGAGCTCTGGAAACACCATATATTTT. This sequence joins TRBV2 and TRBJ1-3, with unresolved D. The CDR3 covers 15 residues. Trimming pared 4 bases from V and 0 bases from J, leaving 10 bases between. Germline assignment: CDR1 SNHLY and CDR2 FYNNEI.

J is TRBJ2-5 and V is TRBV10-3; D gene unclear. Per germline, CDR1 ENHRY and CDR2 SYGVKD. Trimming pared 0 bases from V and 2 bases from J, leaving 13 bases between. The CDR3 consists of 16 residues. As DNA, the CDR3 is TGTGCCATCAGTGAGTCGATAGGTGCCAGGCAAGAGACCCAGTACTTC. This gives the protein CAISESIGARQETQYF.

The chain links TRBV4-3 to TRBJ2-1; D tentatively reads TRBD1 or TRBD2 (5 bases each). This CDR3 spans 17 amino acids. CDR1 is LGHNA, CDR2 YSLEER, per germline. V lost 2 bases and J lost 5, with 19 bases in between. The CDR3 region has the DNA TGCGCCAGCAGCCAACCGGCGTTTGGGGACGCCGACAATGAGCAGTTCTTC. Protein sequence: CASSQPAFGDADNEQFF.

CDR3 sequence reads: CASSWGTGAEAFF. As DNA, the CDR3 is TGTGCCAGCAGTTGGGGGACAGGGGCTGAAGCTTTCTTT. The chain carries TRBV27 and TRBJ1-1; 10 bases agree with TRBD1. The CDR3 consists of 13 residues. Trimming took 4 bases from V and 6 from J; bases not matched to a gene: 2. Looked up from germline, CDR1 is MNHEY and CDR2 is SMNVEV (reference sequence).

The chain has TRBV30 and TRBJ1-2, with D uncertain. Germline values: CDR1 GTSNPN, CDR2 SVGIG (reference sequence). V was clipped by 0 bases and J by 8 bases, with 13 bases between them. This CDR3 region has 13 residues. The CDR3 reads CAWSVTFLEGYTF. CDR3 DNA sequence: TGTGCCTGGAGTGTAACATTTTTGGAAGGCTACACCTTC.